This entry concerns a single T cell receptor (beta chain). This clone's antigen is unknown. Base qualities are not recorded, but no much larger clone differs from it by a single base. The entry originates in a study of blood T cell repertoires in COVID-19 (dated by TCRdb to 2020 to 2022). As for the study more broadly: Collaborator samples came from the United States, Italy and Spain and covered acute and convalescent phases of COVID-19. Subjects who had been exposed to COVID-19, were actively infected with it, or had recovered from it provided the deeply sampled blood TCRbeta repertoires that made up the dataset. Nearly every sample came with metadata listing a de-identified subject ID, COVID-19 status, age in years and sex. Samples were obtained from the ongoing ImmuneRACE study (first 160 participants) and from over a thousand subjects provided by 6 global collaborators. The repertoires were made available in a free public database intended to serve as a resource for research on the immune response to SARS-CoV-2. Where HLA class I and class II types were available, the types were taken from metadata supplied by the sample provider, not from assay-based typing. The prospective study material was composed of cDNA or gDNA derived from T cells, B-cell-depleted T cells, or PBMCs. Summary of the overall study and its limitations: Clinical and demographic metadata were provided uncurated, with the amount varying by source and participant.

The immunoSEQ Assay, a bias-controlled multiplex PCR, was used to amplify TCRbeta CDR3 regions from genomic DNA. The study's own analysis went as follows. The number of nucleated cells in each sample was estimated from the amplification of reference gene primers within the assay. To quantify the absolute abundance of each unique TCRbeta CDR3 rearrangement, sequence reads were collapsed and filtered. Productive Simpson clonality was computed per sample as the square root of Simpson's diversity index over productive rearrangements. This immuneACCESS table, as held by TCRdb, lists in-frame sequences with V and J called but not all clones. Of the missing ones, under half trace to an unresolved V gene in checked studies; the others have no known cause. The DNA was the basis for D and trimming; V, J and clone size are from that table. This sample has roughly 400,000 clones in its table, and about 90% of those were observed once. The ten largest clones add up to approximately 0.55% of the sample.

Participants in the prospective study were aged roughly 18 to 100 years, lived in under 30 United States geographic areas, and enrolled through a virtual design. In the prospective study, cohorts were assigned on the basis of participant-reported clinical history obtained from a screening survey and a study questionnaire. Recovered participants in ImmuneRACE Cohort 3 were defined by two consecutive negative NP/OP PCR tests, clearance by a healthcare professional, or resolution of symptoms. Each participant in the prospective study had whole blood, serum and a nasopharyngeal or oropharyngeal swab collected by mobile phlebotomists. Prospective study participants could optionally give additional blood draws and questionnaires over an approximately two-month period. Before DNA extraction, prospective study blood samples were shipped either frozen or at room temperature. V gives up 3 bases and J gives up 6 bases, and the segment between their germline ends measures 15 bases. The germline V gene (reference sequence) provides CDR1 DFQATT and CDR2 SNEGSKA. The CDR3 runs 13 amino acids, cysteine and phenylalanine included. Only the CDR3 portion is preserved as DNA: 39 bases, with reading frame beginning at the first base.

This TCR was recovered from a man between 18 and 29 years old who had recovered from COVID-19. The sample was PBMCs or T cells enriched from blood (not recorded which). The chain is assembled from TRBV20-1 and TRBJ2-7, with no confident D gene call. The DNA sequence is given as TGCAGTGCTAGTCCAGACTCCCCCGTCGAGCAGTACTTC. Its protein product is CSASPDSPVEQYF.